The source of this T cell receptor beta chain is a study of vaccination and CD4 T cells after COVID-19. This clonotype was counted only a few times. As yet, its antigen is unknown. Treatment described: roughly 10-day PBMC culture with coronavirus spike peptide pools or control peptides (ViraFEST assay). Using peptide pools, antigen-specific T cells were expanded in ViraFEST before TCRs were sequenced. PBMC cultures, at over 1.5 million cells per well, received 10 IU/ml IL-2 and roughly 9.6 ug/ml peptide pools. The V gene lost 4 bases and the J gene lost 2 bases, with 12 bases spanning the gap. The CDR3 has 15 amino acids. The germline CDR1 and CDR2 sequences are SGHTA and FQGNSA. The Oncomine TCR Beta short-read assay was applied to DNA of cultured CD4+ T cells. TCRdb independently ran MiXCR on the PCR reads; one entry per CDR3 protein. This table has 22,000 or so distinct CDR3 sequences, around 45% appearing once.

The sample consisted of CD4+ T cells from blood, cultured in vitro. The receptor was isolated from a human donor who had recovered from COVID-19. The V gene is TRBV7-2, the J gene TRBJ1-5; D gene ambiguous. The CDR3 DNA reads TGTGCCAGCAGCTCTAGCCATTTGGGCAATCAGCCCCAGCATTTT. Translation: CASSSSHLGNQPQHF.